These 19 T cell receptor beta chains were sequenced from one sample in a study of blood T cell repertoires in COVID-19. This table comes from immunoSEQ multiplex PCR, and its TCRdb copy is limited to in-frame clones, with some not included. The sample lists 45,000 or so clones, 85% to 90% occurring once. Sequencing was carried out using peripheral blood. The origin of the receptors is an elderly man with acute or convalescent COVID-19.

This clone showed up just once. V is TRBV6-5 and J is TRBJ2-1; weak D call: TRBD1 (6 bases). There are 14 residues in the CDR3. The V gene's germline CDR1 is MNHEY and CDR2 SVGAGI. The V end lost 7 bases, the J end lost 1 base, and 11 bases lay between the germline ends. Here the CDR3 reads CASTDRTSYNEQFF. CDR3 in DNA: TGTGCCAGCACCGACAGGACTTCCTACAATGAGCAGTTCTTC.

The chain links TRBV12-3 or TRBV12-4 to TRBJ1-5, with D tentatively TRBD1 (6 bases). V lost 6 bases, J lost 5 bases, and 11 bases lay in between. The CDR3 contains 13 residues. The CDR3 DNA is TGTGCCAGCAGGTCGGACAGCTATCAGCCCCAGCATTTT. Protein: CASRSDSYQPQHF.

The chain employs TRBV6-5 and TRBJ2-5; D is unclear. The length of the CDR3 is 16 residues. V was trimmed by 0 bases and J by 7 bases, leaving 18 bases between them. Germline lookup yields CDR1 MNHEY and CDR2 SVGAGI. CDR3 coding DNA: TGTGCCAGCAGTTACTCCGGCCGGCGGCATCCGTCGACCCAGTACTTC. It specifies CASSYSGRRHPSTQYF.

CDR3 protein: CASSIRPGQGSEAFF. Written as DNA, the CDR3 is TGTGCCAGTAGTATTCGACCGGGACAGGGCTCTGAAGCTTTCTTT. The rearrangement uses TRBV19 and TRBJ1-1, with 9 bases that match TRBD1. The CDR3 length is 15 residues. With 3 bases clipped from V and 6 bases from J, the junction kept 8 bases outside the gene matches. CDR1 LNHDA and CDR2 SQIVND come from the germline V gene (reference sequence).

The chain joins TRBV9 to TRBJ1-2; D unresolved. This CDR3 comprises 13 residues. Germline values: CDR1 SGDLS, CDR2 YYNGEE. Trimming took 2 bases from V and 1 from J, leaving 6 bases between them. CDR3 residues: CASSVGSNYGYTF. The DNA for the CDR3 is TGTGCCAGCAGCGTCGGGAGTAACTATGGCTACACCTTC.

The V and J genes are TRBV3-1 (or the pseudogene TRBV3-2) and TRBJ2-7; tentative D call: TRBD2 (6 bases). V was shortened by 1 base and J by 0 bases, with 16 bases between the two germline ends. The CDR3 consists of 17 residues. The germline CDR1 and CDR2 sequences are LGHDT and YNNKEL (reference sequence). The CDR3 DNA sequence: TGTGCCAGCAGCCAAGGCCACCCAGGAGCGGGCTCCTACGAGCAGTACTTC. Its protein is CASSQGHPGAGSYEQYF.

The V and J genes are TRBV29-1 and TRBJ2-7; 9 nucleotides align to TRBD1. J was trimmed by 5 bases and V by 4 bases; bases with no gene match: 9. CDR1 is SQVTM and CDR2 is ANQGSEA in the germline V gene. The CDR3 consists of 14 residues. The CDR3 DNA is TGCAGCGTTGCGAAAACAGGGGGCGGAAACGAGCAGTACTTC. Translated, it gives CSVAKTGGGNEQYF.

The rearrangement links TRBV6-5 to TRBJ1-1, with D perhaps TRBD1 (5 bases). The CDR3 loop spans 13 amino acids. Germline values: CDR1 MNHEY, CDR2 SVGAGI. Trimming pared 6 bases from V and 5 bases from J, leaving 13 bases between. The CDR3 nucleotides read TGTGCCAGCAGGGGGGTCGCGGGGACTGAAGCTTTCTTT. This codes for CASRGVAGTEAFF.

This sequence joins TRBV10-2 and TRBJ1-4; D may be TRBD1 (6 bases). Germline CDR1 and CDR2: WSHSY and SAAADI. CDR3 size: 15 residues. V was shortened by 3 bases and J by 3 bases, with 11 bases between the two germline ends. This CDR3 reads CASSDRGEPNEKLFF. The CDR3 DNA reads TGCGCCAGCAGTGACAGGGGTGAGCCTAATGAAAAACTGTTTTTT.

Notes on this clone: The same CDR3 arises from other DNA sequences in this sample as well. This chain links TRBV2 with TRBJ2-1, with D unresolved. V gave up 5 bases and J gave up 6 bases, with 5 bases separating them. CDR3 size: 11 residues. CDR1 SNHLY and CDR2 FYNNEI come from the germline V gene. CDR3 nucleotide sequence: TGTGCCAGCAGTATCGTCAATGAGCAGTTCTTC. This gives the protein CASSIVNEQFF.

The chain employs TRBV24-1 and TRBJ2-5, with D perhaps TRBD1 (6 bases). The germline gives CDR1 KGHDR, CDR2 SFDVKD. The CDR3 extends over 15 amino acids. With 9 bases removed from V and 4 bases from J, the gap between germline ends came to 20 bases. CDR3 coding DNA: TGTGCCACCGGCGGACCCGTTAGCAGGGGAGAGACCCAGTACTTC. It yields the protein CATGGPVSRGETQYF.

The gene calls are TRBV19 and TRBJ1-5; perhaps TRBD1 as D (6 bases). There are 15 residues in the CDR3. The germline V gene encodes CDR1 LNHDA and CDR2 SQIVND (reference sequence). The germline V and J ends were trimmed by 7 bases and 7 bases, with 20 bases remaining between them. The CDR3 loop is CASTPPGGRWQPQHF. The CDR3 nucleotides are TGTGCCAGTACCCCGCCGGGGGGGCGCTGGCAGCCCCAGCATTTT.

This chain joins TRBV2 and TRBJ2-2; D unclear. V gave up 4 bases and J gave up 4 bases, with 10 bases separating them. CDR3 length: 14 residues. Germline CDR1 is SNHLY and CDR2 is FYNNEI. CDR3 residues: CASSAQRSTGELFF. Written as DNA, the CDR3 is TGTGCCAGCAGTGCCCAGAGGAGCACCGGGGAGCTGTTTTTT. The entire variable domain, with the rest obtained from reference TRBV2 and TRBJ2-2, is as follows: EPEVTQTPSHQVTQMGQEVILRCVPISNHLYFYWYRQILGQKVEFLVSFYNNEISEKSEIFDDQFSVERPDGSNFTLKIRSTKLEDSAMYFCASSAQRSTGELFFGEGSRLTVL.

The V and J genes are TRBV3-1 (or the pseudogene TRBV3-2) and TRBJ1-1, with 10 bases fitting TRBD1. Germline assignment: CDR1 LGHDT and CDR2 YNNKEL (reference sequence). The length of the CDR3 is 13 residues. J was trimmed by 10 bases and V by 10 bases; bases with no gene match: 12. The CDR3 nucleotides read TGTGCCACCGGAATAGGGACAGGGGTCTTAGCTTTCTTT. Encoded protein: CATGIGTGVLAFF.

The chain joins TRBV6-2 or TRBV6-3 to TRBJ1-4; D perhaps matches TRBD1 (6 bases). In germline, CDR1 is MNHEY, CDR2 SVGEGT. This CDR3 region has 14 residues. With 6 bases removed from V and 5 bases from J, the gap between germline ends came to 13 bases. CDR3 region: CASSRTAPNEKLFF. CDR3 in DNA: TGTGCCAGCAGCCGGACAGCGCCGAATGAAAAACTGTTTTTT.

J is TRBJ1-2 and V is TRBV5-4, with 7 bases fitting TRBD1. The V segment lost 1 base and the J segment 4 bases; nucleotides outside the gene matches: 1. Germline V gene data show CDR1 as SGHNT and CDR2 as YYREEE (reference sequence). The CDR3 is 13 amino acids. The DNA for the CDR3 is TGTGCCAGCAGCTTGAACAGGGGCTATGGCTACACCTTC. Translated: CASSLNRGYGYTF.

This clone appeared once. The rearrangement joins TRBV7-9 to TRBJ1-5; D not resolved. V lost 1 base and J lost 3, with 7 bases in between. Germline V CDR1 and CDR2: SEHNR, FQNEAQ (reference sequence). The CDR3 is 14 amino acids. The CDR3 bases are TGTGCCAGCAGCTTAGAGAGCCTCAATCAGCCCCAGCATTTT. Its protein is CASSLESLNQPQHF. Filled out from reference TRBV7-9 and TRBJ1-5, the complete variable domain reads DTGVSQNPRHKITKRGQNVTFRCDPISEHNRLYWYRQTLGQGPEFLTYFQNEAQLEKSRLLSDRFSAERPKGSFSTLEIQRTEQGDSAMYLCASSLESLNQPQHFGDGTRLSIL.

The chain carries TRBV6-5 and TRBJ1-5; maybe TRBD1 (5 bases). CDR3 length: 13 residues. The germline CDR1 and CDR2 sequences are MNHEY and SVGAGI. Trimming left V 9 bases short and J 6 bases short, with 15 bases between. This CDR3 is CARGGGSSQPQHF. The CDR3 bases are TGTGCCAGGGGGGGAGGGAGCTCTCAGCCCCAGCATTTT.

V and J are TRBV7-9 and TRBJ2-1; D perhaps matches TRBD1 (5 bases). Trimming pared 4 bases from V and 1 base from J, leaving 11 bases between. CDR1 SEHNR and CDR2 FQNEAQ come from the germline V gene (reference sequence). CDR3 length: 15 amino acids. The CDR3 loop is CASSYRWGSYNEQFF. CDR3 nucleotide sequence: TGTGCCAGCAGCTACAGGTGGGGTTCCTACAATGAGCAGTTCTTC.